This TCR beta chain comes out of a study of T-cell memory formation after mild COVID-19. Study-wide background: Among the donors, TCR clusters were largely specific to each donor.

Constant-segment primers served in 5'RACE that generated TCR alpha and TCR beta cDNA libraries bearing sample barcodes and UMIs. TCRdb reanalysed the 5' RACE reads using MiXCR and keeps one entry per CDR3 protein. This sample yields roughly 580,000 distinct CDR3 sequences, of which more than 15% are seen a single time; about 12% belongs to the top ten. The ends lost 6 bases at V and 5 bases at J; junction bases unmatched: 7. The CDR3 runs 16 residues. CDR1 MNHEY and CDR2 SVGAGI come from the germline V gene. This clonotype showed up many times. Antigen unknown. Study conclusions and caveats: CD4+ bias marked clones expanding day 15 to 37, unlike balanced contracting clones. Shrinking CD4+ clones resided mostly in CM and EM, and CD8+ ones in EMRA.

This chain links TRBV6-5 with TRBJ2-3; 14 bases are a match to TRBD2. The source is an adult woman who had mild COVID-19 (a few samples of this study predate the infection). Cell type and time point are not known. What was sequenced was PBMCs or a T cell subset sorted from them (not recorded which). CDR3 nucleotide sequence: TGTGCCAGCAGACCCGGACTAGCGGGAGGACTAGATACGCAGTATTTT. Amino acid sequence: CASRPGLAGGLDTQYF.